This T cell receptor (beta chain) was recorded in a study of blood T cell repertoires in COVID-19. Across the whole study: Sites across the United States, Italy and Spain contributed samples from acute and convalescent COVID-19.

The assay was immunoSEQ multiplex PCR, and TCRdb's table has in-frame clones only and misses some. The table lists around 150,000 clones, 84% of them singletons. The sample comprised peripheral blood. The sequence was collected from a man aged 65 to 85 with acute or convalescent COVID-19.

This CDR3 is CASSSTGQTNQPQHF. CDR3 bases: TGTGCCAGCAGCTCAACAGGACAGACCAATCAGCCCCAGCATTTT. The rearrangement uses TRBV6-5 and TRBJ1-5; possible D gene TRBD1, 6 bases. The germline V gene has CDR1 MNHEY and CDR2 SVGAGI. This CDR3 has 15 residues. The V and J ends lost 6 bases and 3 bases respectively, with 15 bases between them.